Listed below are T cell receptor beta chains from one sample, sequenced in a study of blood T cell repertoires in COVID-19. Sequencing used immunoSEQ multiplex PCR; TCRdb keeps in-frame clones, though not all of them. The sample holds a few hundred thousand clones; around 80% are singletons and the top ten take 4.1%. What was sequenced was PBMCs or T cells enriched from blood (not recorded which). Every receptor here comes from a man aged 25-45 years with acute COVID-19. CDR3s include the opening cysteine and the closing phenylalanine or tryptophan. D genes are given only for firm matches. For some rows the clone size is stated as once, few or many, or as a class when expanded; others skip it.

>TRBJ1-4|few|TRBV28|.
TGTGCCAGCAGTTCGGGGGGGCGCGGGTCAACTAATGAAAAACTGTTTTTT
CASSSGGRGSTNEKLFF
>TRBJ2-3|.|TRBV7-9|.
TGTGCCAGCAGCTTCTCCACAGATACGCAGTATTTT
CASSFSTDTQYF
>TRBJ1-5|.|TRBV6-5|.
TGTGCCAGCGGAGGACAGCTCAATCAGCCCCAGCATTTT
CASGGQLNQPQHF
>TRBJ1-1|few|TRBV25-1|TRBD1
TGTGCCAGCAGTGTCGGGACAGCGGCTTTCTTT
CASSVGTAAFF
>TRBJ1-1|.|TRBV6-5|.
TGTGCCAGCAGCCAGGGCCCTGAAGCTTTCTTT
CASSQGPEAFF
>TRBJ1-6|once|TRBV15|.
TGTGCCACCAGCAGGGACCGACAGGAGTATAATTCACCCCTCCACTTT
CATSRDRQEYNSPLHF
>TRBJ2-1|.|TRBV19|TRBD2
TGTGCCAGTAGTTTCCTCTGGACTCCGGGACTAGCCAATGAGCAGTTCTTC
CASSFLWTPGLANEQFF
>TRBJ2-1|.|TRBV3-1/TRBV3-2|.
TGTGCCAGCAGCCAAGAAGGCCTAGCCGGTTACAATGAGCAGTTCTTC
CASSQEGLAGYNEQFF
>TRBJ2-3|.|TRBV2|TRBD2
TGTGCCAGCAGTGAAAAGACTAGCGGGATCGATACGCAGTATTTT
CASSEKTSGIDTQYF
>TRBJ1-2|.|TRBV25-1|TRBD1
TGTGCCAGCAGCGTAGGACAGGACTTTGGCTACACCTTC
CASSVGQDFGYTF
>TRBJ2-5|.|TRBV28|TRBD1
TGTGCCAGCATGGGACAGTACCAAGAGACCCAGTACTTC
CASMGQYQETQYF
>TRBJ2-1|.|TRBV7-2|TRBD2
TGTGCCAGCAGCCTTAGCGGGAGCTCCTACAATGAGCAGTTCTTC
CASSLSGSSYNEQFF
>TRBJ1-1|once|TRBV28|.
TGTGCCAGCAGGCCCTCCCGCGGACACTCGAACACTGAAGCTTTCTTT
CASRPSRGHSNTEAFF